The rows below give T cell receptor beta chains drawn from one sample of a study of blood T cell repertoires in COVID-19. Assay used: immunoSEQ multiplex PCR; TCRdb lists only in-frame clones, some missing. The repertoire holds about 430,000 clones, with about 87% as singletons. The specimen sequenced was peripheral blood. The receptors shown here come from a man between 18 and 35 years old with COVID-19, enrolled during active disease. Both conserved end residues are part of each CDR3. A D gene is named only where the DNA matches it firmly. A clone size is listed for some rows: how often the clone was seen (once, few, many), or a class if it is expanded.

d_gene: TRBD2
len: 15
j_gene: TRBJ2-3
abundance: NA
v_gene: TRBV4-1
CDR3nt: TGCGCCAGCAGCCAAGTAGCGGGGACCACAGATACGCAGTATTTT
CDR3aa: CASSQVAGTTDTQYF

d_gene: TRBD2
len: 16
j_gene: TRBJ2-5
abundance: NA
v_gene: TRBV2
CDR3nt: TGTGCCAGCTGGGCGGGGGGACTAACGTACCAAGAGACCCAGTACTTC
CDR3aa: CASWAGGLTYQETQYF

d_gene: TRBD2
len: 17
j_gene: TRBJ2-7
abundance: NA
v_gene: TRBV5-1
CDR3nt: TGCGCCAGCAGCTTTTCGTCTGGACTAGCGGTCTCCTACGAGCAGTACTTC
CDR3aa: CASSFSSGLAVSYEQYF

d_gene: TRBD1
len: 14
j_gene: TRBJ1-2
abundance: NA
v_gene: TRBV10-3
CDR3nt: TGTGCCATCAGTTCGGACAGGGGGCCCCATGGCTACACCTTC
CDR3aa: CAISSDRGPHGYTF

d_gene: NA
len: 15
j_gene: TRBJ1-5
abundance: once
v_gene: TRBV12-5
CDR3nt: TGTGCTAGTGGTTTGGCCCTAGGTGGCAATCAGCCCCAGCATTTT
CDR3aa: CASGLALGGNQPQHF

d_gene: NA
len: 14
j_gene: TRBJ2-3
abundance: NA
v_gene: TRBV2
CDR3nt: TGTGCCAGTCGAGTAGATTCTAGCACAGATACGCAGTATTTT
CDR3aa: CASRVDSSTDTQYF

d_gene: NA
len: 11
j_gene: TRBJ2-2
abundance: NA
v_gene: TRBV7-3
CDR3nt: TGTGCCAGCAGCTCAGGAGGGGAGCTGTTTTTT
CDR3aa: CASSSGGELFF

d_gene: TRBD1
len: 13
j_gene: TRBJ1-1
abundance: NA
v_gene: TRBV6-5
CDR3nt: TGTGCCAGCAGCGCAGGGGGCCGGCCTGAAGCTTTCTTT
CDR3aa: CASSAGGRPEAFF

d_gene: NA
len: 17
j_gene: TRBJ2-6
abundance: few
v_gene: TRBV6-4
CDR3nt: TGTGCCAGCAGCCCGCAGGGGAGGGGCTCTGGGGCCAACGTCCTGACTTTC
CDR3aa: CASSPQGRGSGANVLTF

d_gene: NA
len: 15
j_gene: TRBJ1-4
abundance: once
v_gene: TRBV30
CDR3nt: TGTGCCTGGAGTGTTGGGGCAACAACTAATGAAAAACTGTTTTTT
CDR3aa: CAWSVGATTNEKLFF

d_gene: NA
len: 12
j_gene: TRBJ2-7
abundance: NA
v_gene: TRBV19
CDR3nt: TGTGCCAGTAGCGGGAGAGGGTACGAGCAGTACTTC
CDR3aa: CASSGRGYEQYF

d_gene: TRBD2
len: 15
j_gene: TRBJ2-1
abundance: few
v_gene: TRBV7-6
CDR3nt: TGTGCCAGCAGCTACGGGAGGGCCATTGTGAATGAGCAGTTCTTC
CDR3aa: CASSYGRAIVNEQFF

d_gene: TRBD2
len: 15
j_gene: TRBJ2-7
abundance: NA
v_gene: TRBV7-8
CDR3nt: TGTGCCAGCAGCATCGGCGGGACTAGGATTTTTGAGCAGTACTTC
CDR3aa: CASSIGGTRIFEQYF

d_gene: NA
len: 13
j_gene: TRBJ2-7
abundance: NA
v_gene: TRBV5-4
CDR3nt: TGTGCCAGCAGCTTCCAGGGGGGCGGCGAGCAGTACTTC
CDR3aa: CASSFQGGGEQYF

d_gene: NA
len: 14
j_gene: TRBJ2-5
abundance: NA
v_gene: TRBV9
CDR3nt: TGTGCCAGCAGCGCAAGCGGACCCCAAGAGACCCAGTACTTC
CDR3aa: CASSASGPQETQYF

d_gene: NA
len: 13
j_gene: TRBJ2-5
abundance: NA
v_gene: TRBV5-1
CDR3nt: TGCGCCAGCAGCTCCACGGGGCAAGAGACCCAGTACTTC
CDR3aa: CASSSTGQETQYF

d_gene: NA
len: 15
j_gene: TRBJ2-1
abundance: NA
v_gene: TRBV4-2
CDR3nt: TGTGCCAGCAGCCAAGAGTTGAGTGGGCGCAATGAGCAGTTCTTC
CDR3aa: CASSQELSGRNEQFF

d_gene: TRBD2
len: 16
j_gene: TRBJ2-2
abundance: NA
v_gene: TRBV7-2
CDR3nt: TGTGCCAGCAGCCCGAGAGCGGGGGGGAACACCGGGGAGCTGTTTTTT
CDR3aa: CASSPRAGGNTGELFF

d_gene: NA
len: 13
j_gene: TRBJ2-5
abundance: once
v_gene: TRBV5-6
CDR3nt: TGTGCCAGCAGCCTAGTCGTATGGGAGACCCAGTACTTC
CDR3aa: CASSLVVWETQYF

d_gene: NA
len: 16
j_gene: TRBJ2-6
abundance: NA
v_gene: TRBV11-2
CDR3nt: TGTGCCAGCAGCTCCCTTCCGAGCTCTGGGGCCAACGTCCTGACTTTC
CDR3aa: CASSSLPSSGANVLTF

d_gene: TRBD1
len: 18
j_gene: TRBJ2-7
abundance: NA
v_gene: TRBV15
CDR3nt: TGTGCCACCAGCAGAGATCACCACCGGGACAGAATAACCTACGAGCAGTACTTC
CDR3aa: CATSRDHHRDRITYEQYF

d_gene: TRBD2
len: 18
j_gene: TRBJ2-2
abundance: NA
v_gene: TRBV5-1
CDR3nt: TGCGCCAGACCCGGGCTCGGACTAGCGCGCGCGAACACCGGGGAGCTGTTTTTT
CDR3aa: CARPGLGLARANTGELFF

d_gene: TRBD1
len: 15
j_gene: TRBJ1-2
abundance: once
v_gene: TRBV2
CDR3nt: TGTGCCAGCAGTATACAGGGGGTGGCCAACTATGGCTACACCTTC
CDR3aa: CASSIQGVANYGYTF

d_gene: NA
len: 14
j_gene: TRBJ1-2
abundance: NA
v_gene: TRBV7-9
CDR3nt: TGTGCCAGCAGCTTAGACAGGGCTAACTATGGCTACACCTTC
CDR3aa: CASSLDRANYGYTF

d_gene: TRBD1
len: 16
j_gene: TRBJ2-2
abundance: NA
v_gene: TRBV5-4
CDR3nt: TGTGCCAGCCAAGATCCGGGACAGGGGAACACCGGGGAGCTGTTTTTT
CDR3aa: CASQDPGQGNTGELFF

d_gene: NA
len: 15
j_gene: TRBJ2-7
abundance: once
v_gene: TRBV11-1
CDR3nt: TGTGCCAGCAGCTCTACAGCCTCCCGGACCTACGAGCAGTACTTC
CDR3aa: CASSSTASRTYEQYF

d_gene: NA
len: 14
j_gene: TRBJ1-1
abundance: NA
v_gene: TRBV2
CDR3nt: TGTGCCAGTCAGGTGGGGGGGCAAACCACTGAAGCTTTCTTT
CDR3aa: CASQVGGQTTEAFF

d_gene: NA
len: 15
j_gene: TRBJ2-1
abundance: NA
v_gene: TRBV27
CDR3nt: TGTGCCAGCAGCCGCCCCCTCGGCCAGGGTAATGAGCAGTTCTTC
CDR3aa: CASSRPLGQGNEQFF

d_gene: NA
len: 19
j_gene: TRBJ1-1
abundance: NA
v_gene: TRBV21-1
CDR3nt: TGTGCCAGCAGCAAAATCGAGTTGGACAGGGGGTATATGGACACTGAAGCTTTCTTT
CDR3aa: CASSKIELDRGYMDTEAFF

d_gene: TRBD2
len: 16
j_gene: TRBJ2-7
abundance: NA
v_gene: TRBV6-1
CDR3nt: TGTGCCAGCAGTGAACTATCGCTAGCGGGGTCCTACGAGCAGTACTTC
CDR3aa: CASSELSLAGSYEQYF

d_gene: NA
len: 15
j_gene: TRBJ1-4
abundance: NA
v_gene: TRBV3-1/TRBV3-2
CDR3nt: TGTGCCAGCAGCCCCGGACAGCGAACTAATGAAAAACTGTTTTTT
CDR3aa: CASSPGQRTNEKLFF

d_gene: NA
len: 14
j_gene: TRBJ1-2
abundance: once
v_gene: TRBV11-3
CDR3nt: TGTGCCAGCAGCTTAGGACAGAACAGCAACGGCTACACCTTC
CDR3aa: CASSLGQNSNGYTF

d_gene: NA
len: 14
j_gene: TRBJ2-7
abundance: NA
v_gene: TRBV10-3
CDR3nt: TGTGCCTCCAGGGCAGGGGGGACCTTCTACGAGCAGTACTTC
CDR3aa: CASRAGGTFYEQYF

d_gene: TRBD1
len: 15
j_gene: TRBJ1-1
abundance: NA
v_gene: TRBV27
CDR3nt: TGTGCCAGCAGTGCATGGACAGGGAGGGCCACTGAAGCTTTCTTT
CDR3aa: CASSAWTGRATEAFF

d_gene: NA
len: 16
j_gene: TRBJ2-5
abundance: NA
v_gene: TRBV10-2
CDR3nt: TGCGCCAGCAGTGAGTCGTCACCTCTTTCGGGGGTTTCCCAGTACTTC
CDR3aa: CASSESSPLSGVSQYF

d_gene: TRBD1
len: 14
j_gene: TRBJ1-2
abundance: NA
v_gene: TRBV5-1
CDR3nt: TGCGCCAGCAGCATAGGGACAGCCAACTATGGCTACACCTTC
CDR3aa: CASSIGTANYGYTF

d_gene: NA
len: 12
j_gene: TRBJ2-3
abundance: NA
v_gene: TRBV19
CDR3nt: TGTGCCAGTAGTCCCGACTCGGGTACGCAGTATTTT
CDR3aa: CASSPDSGTQYF

d_gene: NA
len: 15
j_gene: TRBJ2-2
abundance: NA
v_gene: TRBV9
CDR3nt: TGTGCCAGCAGCGTAGGGGGGCGAACCACCGGGGAGCTGTTTTTT
CDR3aa: CASSVGGRTTGELFF

d_gene: TRBD1
len: 12
j_gene: TRBJ2-3
abundance: NA
v_gene: TRBV6-5
CDR3nt: TGTGCCAGCCGGACAGGAGCCGATACGCAGTATTTT
CDR3aa: CASRTGADTQYF

d_gene: NA
len: 13
j_gene: TRBJ1-2
abundance: NA
v_gene: TRBV5-8
CDR3nt: TGTGCCAGCAGCCCCCGGACAGACTATGGCTACACCTTC
CDR3aa: CASSPRTDYGYTF

d_gene: TRBD2
len: 14
j_gene: TRBJ2-5
abundance: NA
v_gene: TRBV5-1
CDR3nt: TGCGCCAGCAGCCTAGCGGGGGGTGAAGAGACCCAGTACTTC
CDR3aa: CASSLAGGEETQYF

d_gene: TRBD1
len: 14
j_gene: TRBJ2-5
abundance: NA
v_gene: TRBV19
CDR3nt: TGTGCCAGTAACCCCGGGACAGCCCAAGAGACCCAGTACTTC
CDR3aa: CASNPGTAQETQYF

d_gene: NA
len: 15
j_gene: TRBJ2-2
abundance: NA
v_gene: TRBV4-2
CDR3nt: TGTGCCAGCAGCCGATCCGGGTCTAACACCGGGGAGCTGTTTTTT
CDR3aa: CASSRSGSNTGELFF

d_gene: TRBD1
len: 16
j_gene: TRBJ2-7
abundance: NA
v_gene: TRBV11-2
CDR3nt: TGTGCCAGCAGGCCCGGCACTGGGACAGGTTCCTACGAGCAGTACTTC
CDR3aa: CASRPGTGTGSYEQYF

d_gene: TRBD1
len: 15
j_gene: TRBJ1-2
abundance: NA
v_gene: TRBV27
CDR3nt: TGTGCCAGCTCTTTACAAAGGGGGCTTTTTTATGGCTACACCTTC
CDR3aa: CASSLQRGLFYGYTF

d_gene: NA
len: 16
j_gene: TRBJ2-7
abundance: NA
v_gene: TRBV30
CDR3nt: TGTGCCTGGAGTTCTACAGGGGGACTAGCAGTCTACGAGCAGTACTTC
CDR3aa: CAWSSTGGLAVYEQYF

d_gene: TRBD1
len: 13
j_gene: TRBJ2-7
abundance: NA
v_gene: TRBV12-3/TRBV12-4
CDR3nt: TGTGCCAGCAGTCGGACAGGGTTCCTCGAGCAGTACTTC
CDR3aa: CASSRTGFLEQYF

d_gene: NA
len: 13
j_gene: TRBJ1-5
abundance: NA
v_gene: TRBV18
CDR3nt: TGTGCCAGCTCATATTATAGCAATCAGCCCCAGCATTTT
CDR3aa: CASSYYSNQPQHF

d_gene: TRBD1
len: 15
j_gene: TRBJ1-5
abundance: NA
v_gene: TRBV6-2/TRBV6-3
CDR3nt: TGTGCCAGCAGTTACTCCGGGACAGATAATCAGCCCCAGCATTTT
CDR3aa: CASSYSGTDNQPQHF

d_gene: TRBD2
len: 17
j_gene: TRBJ2-3
abundance: NA
v_gene: TRBV7-2
CDR3nt: TGTGCCAGCAGCCCGAGGACTAGCGGGACCAGGGGGGGTACGCAGTATTTT
CDR3aa: CASSPRTSGTRGGTQYF

d_gene: NA
len: 12
j_gene: TRBJ1-1
abundance: once
v_gene: TRBV3-1/TRBV3-2
CDR3nt: TGTGCCAGCAGCCAAGGACTCACTGAAGCTTTCTTT
CDR3aa: CASSQGLTEAFF